One sample yielded the 26 T cell receptor beta chains listed below, sequenced in a study of blood T cell repertoires in COVID-19. Sequencing used immunoSEQ multiplex PCR; TCRdb keeps in-frame clones, though not all of them. The table records about 150,000 clones, over 65% of them present only once. The sequencing input was PBMCs or T cells enriched from blood (not recorded which). These receptors all stem from a woman between 50 and 59 years old who had recovered from COVID-19.

V and J are TRBV24-1 and TRBJ1-4; no clear D. The CDR3 sequence is 15 residues long. Germline loops: CDR1 KGHDR, CDR2 SFDVKD. The ends were cut back, 3 bases at V and 5 bases at J, with 12 bases in the middle. This CDR3 is CATSDPTRENEKLFF. The CDR3 coding sequence is TGTGCCACCAGTGATCCTACTCGCGAGAATGAAAAACTGTTTTTT.

The rearrangement uses TRBV6-4 and TRBJ2-1, with 9 bases lining up with TRBD2. V shed 6 bases and J 8 bases; nucleotides not matched to a gene: 11. The germline CDR1 and CDR2 sequences are MRHNA and SNTAGT. The CDR3 length is 15 residues. For the CDR3, the DNA is TGTGCCAGCAGAAGGGAAGGGGGACTAGCCTATGAGCAGTTCTTC. It yields the protein CASRREGGLAYEQFF.

A few counts support this clone. The genes are TRBV11-2 and TRBJ2-5, with 8 bases aligning to TRBD2. Germline CDR1 is SGHAT and CDR2 is FQNNGV. The ends lost 5 bases at V and 5 bases at J; junction bases unmatched: 16. The CDR3 runs 17 residues. The CDR3 sequence is CASSPLSGGGPQETQYF. The CDR3 DNA sequence: TGTGCCAGCAGCCCTCTCTCGGGCGGGGGGCCCCAGGAGACCCAGTACTTC.

This clone was counted once. The chain combines TRBV7-2 with TRBJ2-3, with TRBD2 matching 12 bases. Germline V lookup: CDR1 SGHTA, CDR2 FQGNSA. J was trimmed by 0 bases and V by 5 bases; bases with no gene match: 6. The CDR3 is 17 amino acids. The CDR3 region has the DNA TGTGCCAGCAGCCCCTGGACTAGCGGGATCAGCACAGATACGCAGTATTTT. Translating it yields CASSPWTSGISTDTQYF.

The J gene is TRBJ2-2, the V gene TRBV28; 9 nucleotides line up with TRBD2. The CDR3 runs 17 residues. The ends lost 2 bases at V and 1 base at J; junction bases unmatched: 5. The germline V gene encodes CDR1 MDHEN and CDR2 SYDVKM. The chain's CDR3 is CASSLGRLAVNTGELFF. Here the CDR3 DNA reads TGTGCCAGCAGTTTAGGCCGACTAGCGGTGAACACCGGGGAGCTGTTTTTT.

The chain joins TRBV21-1 to TRBJ1-1. TRBV21-1 is assigned pseudogene status. The CDR3 is 12 amino acids. The CDR3 bases are TGTGCCAGCAGCCCCTTTTTCCCTGAAGCTTTCTTT. Translation gives CASSPFFPEAFF.

V usage is TRBV30 and J usage is TRBJ2-3; D is perhaps TRBD1 (6 bases). The length of the CDR3 is 17 residues. Trimming took off 4 bases at V and 2 bases at J, with 22 bases between the two ends. The germline V gene has CDR1 GTSNPN and CDR2 SVGIG (reference sequence). The CDR3 loop is CAWTRGLNRALTDTQYF. In DNA form, the CDR3 reads TGTGCCTGGACCCGAGGGCTAAACAGGGCCCTCACAGATACGCAGTATTTT.

The rearrangement links TRBV4-1 to TRBJ1-2; 8 positions match TRBD1. This CDR3 spans 15 amino acids. The J segment lost 6 bases and the V segment lost 1 base, leaving 7 bases of the junction unmatched. Per germline, CDR1 MGHRA and CDR2 YSYEKL. This CDR3 is CASSQASTGADGYTF. Written as DNA, the CDR3 is TGCGCCAGCAGCCAAGCTTCGACAGGGGCAGATGGCTACACCTTC.

The chain uses TRBV11-2 and TRBJ1-2, with D possibly matching TRBD1 (6 bases). CDR3 length: 12 residues. Germline V gene lookup returns CDR1 SGHAT and CDR2 FQNNGV. V dropped 7 bases and J dropped 6 bases, with 12 bases sitting between them. In DNA, the CDR3 is TGTGCCAGCACCCTATGGGACAATGGCTACACCTTC. Protein sequence: CASTLWDNGYTF. Full variable domain (rest looked up from reference TRBV11-2 and TRBJ1-2): EAGVAQSPRYKIIEKRQSVAFWCNPISGHATLYWYQQILGQGPKLLIQFQNNGVVDDSQLPKDRFSAERLKGVDSTLKIQPAKLEDSAVYLCASTLWDNGYTFGSGTRLTVV.

The chain uses TRBV14 and TRBJ2-7; tentatively, D is TRBD2 (5 bases). Germline-derived CDR1 and CDR2 are SGHDN and FVKESK. The CDR3 extends over 17 amino acids. V was clipped by 4 bases and J by 0 bases, with 19 bases between them. The CDR3 region is CASSLPEAGMFSYEQYF. Here the CDR3 DNA reads TGTGCCAGCAGCCTTCCCGAGGCCGGGATGTTCTCCTACGAGCAGTACTTC. The whole variable domain, filled in from reference TRBV14 and TRBJ2-7, reads EAGVTQFPSHSVIEKGQTVTLRCDPISGHDNLYWYRRVMGKEIKFLLHFVKESKQDESGMPNNRFLAERTGGTYSTLKVQPAELEDSGVYFCASSLPEAGMFSYEQYFGPGTRLTVT.

The chain carries TRBV28 and TRBJ1-1; the D gene is possibly TRBD1 (6 bases). Germline V lookup: CDR1 MDHEN, CDR2 SYDVKM. Deletions cut 6 bases from V and 11 bases from J, with 19 bases between. This CDR3 is 13 amino acids long. CDR3 sequence: CASRLIQGGGAFF. The CDR3 DNA follows: TGTGCCAGCAGATTAATACAGGGCGGTGGGGCTTTCTTT.

V and J are TRBV7-3 and TRBJ2-2; TRBD1 might be the D (6 bases). Germline V gives CDR1 SGHTA, CDR2 FQGTGA. Trimming shortened V by 8 bases and J by 0 bases, and 13 bases separated the two germline ends. The CDR3 length is 15 residues. Here the CDR3 reads CASSTGIPNTGELFF. CDR3 coding DNA: TGTGCCAGCTCAACAGGGATCCCGAACACCGGGGAGCTGTTTTTT.

The rearrangement links TRBV28 to TRBJ1-1; possibly TRBD1 for D (6 bases). Germline loops: CDR1 MDHEN, CDR2 SYDVKM. This CDR3 contains 14 residues. V lost 4 bases and J lost 4, with 13 bases in between. The CDR3 region has the DNA TGTGCCAGCAGTTACAGGGCCCGGGGCACTGAAGCTTTCTTT. Translating it yields CASSYRARGTEAFF.

This rearrangement joins TRBV7-9 to TRBJ2-1, with a weak D call TRBD1 (6 bases). Between the trimmed V and J ends, which lost 4 bases and 0 bases, there was a span of 10 bases. There are 15 residues in the CDR3. From germline, CDR1 is SEHNR and CDR2 FQNEAQ (reference sequence). CDR3 sequence reads: CASSSQGGSYNEQFF. In DNA form, the CDR3 reads TGTGCCAGCAGCTCCCAAGGGGGCTCCTACAATGAGCAGTTCTTC.

The rearrangement links TRBV5-1 to TRBJ2-7; 7 bases fit TRBD2. The ends lost 0 bases at V and 7 bases at J; junction bases unmatched: 13. Germline assignment: CDR1 SGHRS and CDR2 YFSETQ. This CDR3 has 16 amino acids. Here the CDR3 reads CASSLAVGGGLVEQYF. CDR3 sequence (DNA): TGCGCCAGCAGCTTGGCCGTGGGCGGGGGTTTAGTAGAGCAGTACTTC.

The rearrangement uses TRBV6-5 and TRBJ2-7, with a tentative D call TRBD2 (7 bases). Per the germline V gene, CDR1 is MNHEY and CDR2 is SVGAGI. This CDR3 contains 15 residues. Trimming left V 2 bases short and J 4 bases short, with 15 bases between. The CDR3, as DNA: TGTGCCAGCAGTTACGTCGAGGGGGGGCTGTACGAGCAGTACTTC. It is translated as CASSYVEGGLYEQYF.

The V and J genes are TRBV5-4 and TRBJ1-2; TRBD1 agrees at 9 bases. Germline V gene sequence: CDR1 SGHNT, CDR2 YYREEE (reference sequence). The CDR3 length is 15 residues. The V segment lost 2 bases and the J segment 6 bases; nucleotides outside the gene matches: 8. The CDR3 sequence: CASSFGLTGGHGYTF. The CDR3, as DNA: TGTGCCAGCAGCTTTGGTCTGACAGGGGGGCATGGCTACACCTTC.

The chain combines TRBV5-1 with TRBJ1-1; 7 positions match TRBD1. This CDR3 contains 15 residues. Trimming at V came to 2 bases and at J to 0 bases, leaving 4 bases not matched to a gene. The germline CDR1 and CDR2 sequences are SGHRS and YFSETQ. This CDR3 reads CASSLRQGLNTEAFF. The CDR3, as DNA: TGCGCCAGCAGCTTAAGACAGGGCCTGAACACTGAAGCTTTCTTT.

The chain joins TRBV27 to TRBJ2-5, with a weak D call TRBD2 (6 bases). V lost 6 bases and J 7 bases, leaving 21 bases between the germline ends. The CDR3 length is 15 residues. Germline lookup yields CDR1 MNHEY and CDR2 SMNVEV (reference sequence). DNA for the CDR3: TGTGCCAGCAGGGATTGGGGCCTCGGAGGGGTGACCCAGTACTTC. Translation: CASRDWGLGGVTQYF.

Here the CDR3 DNA reads TGTGCCAGTGGCCGAGGGTCGAGTCGGAGTAATGAAAAACTGTTTTTT. Translated: CASGRGSSRSNEKLFF. The chain combines TRBV19 with TRBJ1-4; D ambiguous. The CDR3 consists of 16 residues. V was trimmed by 8 bases and J by 4 bases, leaving 20 bases between them. Germline V gives CDR1 LNHDA, CDR2 SQIVND (reference sequence). Full variable domain (remainder filled in from reference TRBV19 and TRBJ1-4): DGGITQSPKYLFRKEGQNVTLSCEQNLNHDAMYWYRQDPGQGLRLIYYSQIVNDFQKGDIAEGYSVSREKKESFPLTVTSAQKNPTAFYLCASGRGSSRSNEKLFFGSGTQLSVL.

This clone was recorded only once. The chain joins TRBV3-1 (or the pseudogene TRBV3-2) to TRBJ1-4; D might be TRBD1 (6 bases). The CDR3 covers 14 residues. The V end was cut by 4 bases, the J end by 4 bases, with 10 bases between. Germline V gene sequence: CDR1 LGHDT, CDR2 YNNKEL (reference sequence). The CDR3 DNA reads as TGTGCCAGCAGCCTTGGACAGAATAATGAAAAACTGTTTTTT. Its translation: CASSLGQNNEKLFF.

The chain carries TRBV5-4 and TRBJ1-3, with a weak D call TRBD1 (5 bases). The germline V and J ends were trimmed by 4 bases and 2 bases, with 22 bases remaining between them. The length of the CDR3 is 18 residues. CDR1 SGHNT and CDR2 YYREEE come from the germline V gene (reference sequence). CDR3 protein: CASSKGGAAGGTGNTIYF. For the CDR3, the DNA is TGTGCCAGCAGCAAAGGCGGGGCGGCCGGGGGGACTGGAAACACCATATATTTT.

A few counts support this clone. The genes are TRBV6-2 or TRBV6-3 and TRBJ1-1; possibly TRBD1 for D (5 bases). V gave up 6 bases and J gave up 11 bases, with 25 bases separating them. The CDR3 contains 15 residues. Germline CDR1 MNHEY, CDR2 SVGEGT. This chain's CDR3 is CASSTRDELREAAFF. CDR3 nucleotides: TGTGCCAGCAGCACCCGGGACGAACTCCGGGAGGCCGCTTTCTTT.

The chain carries TRBV28 and TRBJ1-2; 8 bases are a match to TRBD1. V lost 5 bases, J lost 4 bases, and 12 bases stayed unmatched. Germline V CDR1 and CDR2: MDHEN, SYDVKM. This CDR3 region has 16 residues. CDR3 loop: CASSLNRGVSVYGYTF. DNA for the CDR3: TGTGCCAGCAGTCTTAACAGGGGGGTGTCGGTCTATGGCTACACCTTC.

This chain connects TRBV6-1 to TRBJ2-5; D gene uncertain. Germline V lookup: CDR1 MNHNS, CDR2 SASEGT. V lost 2 bases and J lost 2, with 6 bases in between. The CDR3 runs 13 residues. The CDR3 sequence is CASSENGQETQYF. In nucleotides, the CDR3 is TGTGCCAGCAGTGAAAACGGGCAAGAGACCCAGTACTTC.

The rearrangement uses TRBV4-1 and TRBJ2-1, with a tentative D call TRBD1 (6 bases). Germline CDR1 is MGHRA and CDR2 is YSYEKL. The ends were cut back, 3 bases at V and 0 bases at J, with 9 bases in the middle. The CDR3 runs to 15 residues. In nucleotides, the CDR3 is TGCGCCAGCAGCCAGGGACAAAGCTCCTACAATGAGCAGTTCTTC. Amino acid sequence: CASSQGQSSYNEQFF.